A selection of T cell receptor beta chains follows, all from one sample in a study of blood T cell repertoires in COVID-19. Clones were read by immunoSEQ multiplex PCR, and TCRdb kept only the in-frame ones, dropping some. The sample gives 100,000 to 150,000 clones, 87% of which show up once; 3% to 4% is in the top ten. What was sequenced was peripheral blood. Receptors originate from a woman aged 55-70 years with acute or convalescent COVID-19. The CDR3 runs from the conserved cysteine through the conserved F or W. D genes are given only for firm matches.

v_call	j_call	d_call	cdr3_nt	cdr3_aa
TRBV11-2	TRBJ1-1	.	TGTGCCAGCAGCTCTCAACAAAGAGGAACTGAAGCTTTCTTT	CASSSQQRGTEAFF
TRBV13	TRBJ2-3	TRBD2	TGTGCCAGCAGCTCTTTAGCGGGAGCCCCAGATACGCAGTATTTT	CASSSLAGAPDTQYF
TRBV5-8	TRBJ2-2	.	TGTGCCAGCAGCACAGACAGGATCAAAGGCCTCAGGACCGGGGAGCTGTTTTTT	CASSTDRIKGLRTGELFF
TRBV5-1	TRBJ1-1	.	TGCGCCAGCAGGCCTCTACAGGGAACGAACACTGAAGCTTTCTTT	CASRPLQGTNTEAFF
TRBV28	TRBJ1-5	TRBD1	TGTGCCAGCAGTTACACCGGGACAGGGAGGAGAGGCCAGCCCCAGCATTTT	CASSYTGTGRRGQPQHF
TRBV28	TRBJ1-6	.	TGTGCCAGCAGTTTCTTACTGAATTCACCCCTCCACTTT	CASSFLLNSPLHF
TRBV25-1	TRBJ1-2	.	TGTGCCAGCAGTGCCCGACAGGCGGAAGGGCTCTATGGCTACACCTTC	CASSARQAEGLYGYTF
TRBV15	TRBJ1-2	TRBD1	TGTGCCACCAGCTTGGACAGGACCTATGGCTACACCTTC	CATSLDRTYGYTF
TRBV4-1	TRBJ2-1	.	TGCGCCAGCAGCCTCCCCTCTGCAGGCGGGAACCACAATGAGCAGTTCTTC	CASSLPSAGGNHNEQFF
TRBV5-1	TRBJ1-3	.	TGCGCCAGCAGCTTGGAACTACTTGGATCTTCTGGAAACACCATATATTTT	CASSLELLGSSGNTIYF
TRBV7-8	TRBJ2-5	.	TGTGCCAGCAGCGGGACACTTGAGACCCAGTACTTC	CASSGTLETQYF